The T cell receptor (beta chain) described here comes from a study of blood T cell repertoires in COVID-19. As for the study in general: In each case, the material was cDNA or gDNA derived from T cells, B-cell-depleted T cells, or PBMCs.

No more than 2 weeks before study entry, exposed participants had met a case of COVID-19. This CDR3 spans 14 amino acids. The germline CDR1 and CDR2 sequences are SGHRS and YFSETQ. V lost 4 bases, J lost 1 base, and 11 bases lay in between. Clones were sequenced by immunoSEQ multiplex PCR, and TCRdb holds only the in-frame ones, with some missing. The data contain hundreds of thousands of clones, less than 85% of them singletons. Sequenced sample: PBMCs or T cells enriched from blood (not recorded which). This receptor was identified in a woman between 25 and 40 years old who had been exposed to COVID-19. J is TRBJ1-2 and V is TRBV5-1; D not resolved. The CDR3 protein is CASSPSTDNYGYTF. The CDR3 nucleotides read TGCGCCAGCAGCCCGAGTACAGATAACTATGGCTACACCTTC. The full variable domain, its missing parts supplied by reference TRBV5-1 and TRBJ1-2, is KAGVTQTPRYLIKTRGQQVTLSCSPISGHRSVSWYQQTPGQGLQFLFEYFSETQRNKGNFPGRFSGRQFSNSRSEMNVSTLELGDSALYLCASSPSTDNYGYTFGSGTRLTVV.